Following are 7 T cell receptor beta chains from one sample sequenced in a study of shared clonotypes between healthy human individuals. The protocol was immunoSEQ multiplex PCR, while the TCRdb copy is restricted to in-frame clones and leaves out a portion. The table includes 2 million to 2.5 million clones, just under 95% detected once. Material for sequencing was naive CD4+ T cells from PBMCs. Described subset: CD45RA+ positively selected. The source is a man between 18 and 35 years old in good health. Some clones in this sample may be carry-over from other donors' samples.

The chain has TRBV11-2 and TRBJ2-7; 8 positions agree with TRBD2. The V gene's germline CDR1 is SGHAT and CDR2 FQNNGV. This CDR3 is 15 amino acids long. V lost 1 base and J lost 6; bases outside the gene matches: 8. CDR3 amino acids: CASSLAPAGVTEQYF. CDR3 bases: TGTGCCAGCAGCTTAGCTCCAGCGGGAGTAACCGAGCAGTACTTC.

J is TRBJ1-2 and V is TRBV19, with D hard to call. Germline CDR1 reads LNHDA; CDR2 reads SQIVND (reference sequence). V dropped 5 bases and J dropped 6 bases, with 19 bases sitting between them. The CDR3 length is 15 residues. The CDR3 DNA is TGTGCCAGTAGTTCGAGGACCGCCCCCGGCCATGGCTACACCTTC. Its translation: CASSSRTAPGHGYTF.

The genes are TRBV6-6 and TRBJ2-5; D unresolved. This CDR3 is 14 amino acids long. Looked up from germline, CDR1 is MNHNY and CDR2 is SVGAGI (reference sequence). V was shortened by 0 bases and J by 4 bases, with 9 bases between the two germline ends. CDR3 coding DNA: TGTGCCAGCAGTTACTCGCGAGAGTCAGAGACCCAGTACTTC. This gives the protein CASSYSRESETQYF.

The chain carries TRBV6-6 and TRBJ2-1, with TRBD2 matching over 9 bases. This CDR3 has 15 amino acids. Germline trimming cut 6 bases from V and 9 bases from J; bases unmatched to any gene: 12. CDR1 and CDR2 (germline): MNHNY, SVGAGI (reference sequence). The CDR3 DNA reads as TGTGCCAGCAGCCATCCGGGACTAGCCCTCGCTGAGCAGTTCTTC. Translating gives CASSHPGLALAEQFF.

DNA of the CDR3: TGCGCCAGCAGCTTGGAACGGACGGAGTACACAGATACGCAGTATTTT. Residues: CASSLERTEYTDTQYF. The chain links TRBV5-1 to TRBJ2-3; D not resolved. This CDR3 comprises 16 residues. Trimming removed 0 bases at V and 2 bases at J, with 13 bases between. Germline V gene data show CDR1 as SGHRS and CDR2 as YFSETQ.

The rearrangement links TRBV18 to TRBJ2-5; no firm D call. The CDR3 totals 16 residues. V lost 3 bases to trimming and J lost 1 base, with 15 bases between them. Germline V gene data show CDR1 as KGHSH and CDR2 as LQKENI. Here the CDR3 DNA reads TGTGCCAGCTCACCGGGTCATGGGGAAATCCAAGAGACCCAGTACTTC. Protein sequence: CASSPGHGEIQETQYF.

The J gene is TRBJ2-3, the V gene TRBV5-5, with 8 bases matching TRBD1. The CDR3 spans 14 residues. Germline V gene data show CDR1 as SGHKS and CDR2 as YYEKEE (reference sequence). V lost 4 bases to trimming and J lost 6 bases; unmatched junction nucleotides: 7. CDR3 sequence reads: CASSVAGGADTQYF. The CDR3 bases are TGTGCCAGCAGCGTGGCAGGGGGCGCGGATACGCAGTATTTT. The whole variable domain, filled in from reference TRBV5-5 and TRBJ2-3, reads DAGVTQSPTHLIKTRGQQVTLRCSPISGHKSVSWYQQVLGQGPQFIFQYYEKEERGRGNFPDRFSARQFPNYSSELNVNALLLGDSALYLCASSVAGGADTQYFGPGTRLTVL.